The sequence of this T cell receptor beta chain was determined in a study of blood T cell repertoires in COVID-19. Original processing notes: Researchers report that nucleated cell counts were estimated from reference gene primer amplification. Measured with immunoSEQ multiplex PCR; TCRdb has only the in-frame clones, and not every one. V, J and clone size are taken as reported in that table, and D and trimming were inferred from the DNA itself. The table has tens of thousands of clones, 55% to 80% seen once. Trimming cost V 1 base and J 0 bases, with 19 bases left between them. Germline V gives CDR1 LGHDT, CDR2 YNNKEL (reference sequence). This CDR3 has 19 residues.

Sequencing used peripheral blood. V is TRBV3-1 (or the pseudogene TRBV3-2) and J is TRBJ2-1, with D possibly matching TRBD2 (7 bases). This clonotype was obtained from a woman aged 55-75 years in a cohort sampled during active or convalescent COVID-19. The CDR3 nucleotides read TGTGCCAGCAGCCAAGCGGGGGGCATGCCCGGAACCTCCTACAATGAGCAGTTCTTC. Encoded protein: CASSQAGGMPGTSYNEQFF.